The clone carrying this T cell receptor (beta chain) was detected many times. This entry is derived from a study of naive and memory T cell subsets. Trimming cost V 4 bases and J 8 bases; bases outside gene matches: 6. CDR3 length: 14 amino acids. Germline loops: CDR1 SGDLS, CDR2 YYNGEE. Both TRBC1 and TRBC2 were covered by a beta constant-region primer of two equimolar oligonucleotides. Each CDR3 protein is one row after TCRdb ran MiXCR on the UMI-ligation and nested PCR reads. The data contain some 28,000 distinct CDR3 sequences, about 10% of them singletons. The source material was effector memory CD4+ T cells from blood. The subset denotes: effector memory, CD45RA- CD27-. This sequence originates from a human donor in good health. This chain connects TRBV9 to TRBJ1-6; 7 nucleotides line up with TRBD1. The CDR3 DNA sequence: TGTGCCAGCAGCAACAGGGGAGGTGATTCACCCCTCCACTTT. This encodes CASSNRGGDSPLHF.